Following are 24 T cell receptor beta chains from one sample sequenced in a study of shared clonotypes between healthy human individuals. Some clones are missing from TCRdb's copy, which holds only in-frame ones; the method was immunoSEQ multiplex PCR. The sample lists roughly 1 million clones; approximately 76% were seen once. Sequences were obtained from memory CD4+ T cells sorted from blood. Subset meaning: CD45RA-negative fraction. The receptors were gathered from a man aged 18 to 29 in good health.

The rearrangement uses TRBV20-1 and TRBJ2-1; no clear D gene. The CDR3 is 11 residues long. Trimming removed 0 bases at V and 12 bases at J, with 9 bases between. Germline CDR1 reads DFQATT; CDR2 reads SNEGSKA (reference sequence). CDR3 coding DNA: TGCAGTGCTAGAGATCGAGGCGTGCAGTTCTTC. Its protein is CSARDRGVQFF.

V gene TRBV28 combines with J gene TRBJ1-2, with D possibly being TRBD1 (6 bases). The CDR3 is 16 amino acids. CDR1 is MDHEN and CDR2 is SYDVKM in the germline V gene. The V end lost 6 bases, the J end lost 5 bases, and 22 bases lay between the germline ends. The CDR3 spells CASRRDGTLGGYGYTF. DNA for the CDR3: TGTGCCAGCAGGCGTGACGGGACATTAGGAGGGTATGGCTACACCTTC.

CDR3 residues: CASRLRQGGYEQYF. The CDR3 region has the DNA TGTGCCAGCAGACTACGACAGGGCGGCTACGAGCAGTACTTC. The gene calls are TRBV28 and TRBJ2-7; 7 bases are a match to TRBD1. Germline V gene data show CDR1 as MDHEN and CDR2 as SYDVKM. The CDR3 totals 14 residues. With 6 bases clipped from V and 3 bases from J, the junction kept 8 bases outside the gene matches.

This chain connects TRBV6-1 to TRBJ2-5, with a tentative D call TRBD1 (6 bases). V was clipped by 6 bases and J by 4 bases, with 15 bases between them. The CDR3 consists of 14 residues. Germline V lookup: CDR1 MNHNS, CDR2 SASEGT. CDR3: CASSVLTGSETQYF. For the CDR3, the DNA is TGTGCCAGCAGCGTATTGACAGGATCAGAGACCCAGTACTTC.

Remarks on this clone: Other DNA sequences in this sample translate to the same CDR3. This chain uses TRBV28 with TRBJ2-3, with D maybe TRBD2 (6 bases). This CDR3 has 14 amino acids. Germline CDR1 and CDR2: MDHEN and SYDVKM. V was shortened by 6 bases and J by 2 bases, with 12 bases between the two germline ends. CDR3 region: CASSPGGVTDTQYF. Written as DNA, the CDR3 is TGTGCCAGCAGCCCCGGGGGAGTCACAGATACGCAGTATTTT.

The chain has TRBV2 and TRBJ2-7; tentative D call: TRBD1 (5 bases). Germline V CDR1 and CDR2: SNHLY, FYNNEI. The CDR3 is made up of 13 amino acids. V lost 2 bases to trimming and J lost 7 bases, with 12 bases between them. CDR3 DNA sequence: TGTGCCAGCAGTGAAAGTGGTAAGGGGGAGCAGTACTTC. Translating it yields CASSESGKGEQYF.

The chain links TRBV2 to TRBJ1-2, with no clear D. The germline V gene has CDR1 SNHLY and CDR2 FYNNEI. The CDR3 loop spans 12 amino acids. Trimming took 4 bases from V and 5 from J, leaving 8 bases between them. The CDR3 region is CASSVQSYGYTF. The CDR3 region has the DNA TGTGCCAGCAGTGTTCAGTCTTATGGCTACACCTTC.

A single count supports this clone. In the same sample, other DNA sequences code for this CDR3. This sequence joins TRBV7-9 and TRBJ2-7; D ambiguous. Trimming pared 6 bases from V and 2 bases from J, leaving 8 bases between. Germline lookup yields CDR1 SEHNR and CDR2 FQNEAQ (reference sequence). The CDR3 totals 12 residues. The CDR3 coding sequence is TGTGCCAGCAGTCTTCAAGCCTACGAGCAGTACTTC. This gives the protein CASSLQAYEQYF. The full variable domain, completed using reference TRBV7-9 and TRBJ2-7, is DTGVSQNPRHKITKRGQNVTFRCDPISEHNRLYWYRQTLGQGPEFLTYFQNEAQLEKSRLLSDRFSAERPKGSFSTLEIQRTEQGDSAMYLCASSLQAYEQYFGPGTRLTVT.

V usage is TRBV18 and J usage is TRBJ2-7; no definite D call. CDR1 KGHSH and CDR2 LQKENI come from the germline V gene. Trimming left V 2 bases short and J 5 bases short, with 10 bases between. This CDR3 has 13 residues. The DNA for the CDR3 is TGTGCCAGCTCACCAAGAAGATCGGACGAGCAGTACTTC. Translated: CASSPRRSDEQYF.

V and J are TRBV9 and TRBJ2-2; a weak D match, TRBD1 (5 bases). This CDR3 spans 16 amino acids. V was pared by 0 bases and J by 4 bases, with 13 bases between. Germline CDR1 reads SGDLS; CDR2 reads YYNGEE. In DNA form, the CDR3 reads TGTGCCAGCAGCGTAGGGGGCCATCCGACCACCGGGGAGCTGTTTTTT. Translated: CASSVGGHPTTGELFF.

This clone was seen a few times. The V gene is TRBV29-1, the J gene TRBJ2-3, with TRBD2 identical over 13 bases. The CDR3 contains 15 residues. V lost 5 bases and J lost 1; bases outside the gene matches: 3. Germline loops: CDR1 SQVTM, CDR2 ANQGSEA. This CDR3 reads CSVQGLAGGTDTQYF. The CDR3 region has the DNA TGCAGCGTTCAAGGACTAGCGGGAGGCACAGATACGCAGTATTTT.

The chain carries TRBV19 and TRBJ2-1; the match to TRBD1 covers 7 bases. The CDR3 contains 14 residues. The trim removed 3 bases at V and 7 bases at J, leaving 6 bases unmatched. From germline, CDR1 is LNHDA and CDR2 SQIVND (reference sequence). CDR3 in DNA: TGTGCCAGTAGTATCCCCGACAGGGCAAATGAGCAGTTCTTC. Protein product: CASSIPDRANEQFF.

This clone was seen more than once but under ten times. The CDR3 spells CATSPKTGPGDNEQFF. In nucleotides, the CDR3 is TGTGCCACCAGCCCTAAAACAGGTCCCGGGGACAATGAGCAGTTCTTC. This chain connects TRBV15 to TRBJ2-1; D tentatively reads TRBD1 or TRBD2 (5 bases each). V dropped 5 bases and J dropped 5 bases, with 19 bases sitting between them. This CDR3 has 16 amino acids. Germline V gene sequence: CDR1 LNHNV, CDR2 YYDKDF (reference sequence). The variable domain in full, completed from reference TRBV15 and TRBJ2-1, reads DAMVIQNPRYQVTQFGKPVTLSCSQTLNHNVMYWYQQKSSQAPKLLFHYYDKDFNNEADTPDNFQSRRPNTSFCFLDIRSPGLGDTAMYLCATSPKTGPGDNEQFFGPGTRLTVL.

The CDR3 here is CAISGEDRQSYNSPLHF. CDR3 DNA sequence: TGTGCCATCAGTGGCGAGGACAGACAATCCTATAATTCACCCCTCCACTTT. The chain uses TRBV10-3 and TRBJ1-6; tentatively, D is TRBD1 (6 bases). This CDR3 region has 17 residues. The V gene's germline CDR1 is ENHRY and CDR2 SYGVKD. V was cut by 4 bases and J by 1 base, with 14 bases left in between.

The chain's CDR3 is CASGLVIGGRTDTQYF. Here the CDR3 DNA reads TGTGCTAGTGGTTTGGTAATCGGGGGACGGACAGATACGCAGTATTTT. The chain joins TRBV12-5 to TRBJ2-3; possible D gene TRBD2, 6 bases. The CDR3 is 16 residues long. V was clipped by 0 bases and J by 3 bases, with 13 bases between them. Germline CDR1 is LGHNT and CDR2 is FRNRAP. Full variable domain (missing parts from reference TRBV12-5 and TRBJ2-3): DARVTQTPRHKVTEMGQEVTMRCQPILGHNTVFWYRQTMMQGLELLAYFRNRAPLDDSGMPKDRFSAEMPDATLATLKIQPSEPRDSAVYFCASGLVIGGRTDTQYFGPGTRLTVL.

V gene TRBV7-2 combines with J gene TRBJ2-3, with D tentatively TRBD1 (6 bases). The CDR3 spans 14 residues. Germline lookup yields CDR1 SGHTA and CDR2 FQGNSA. Trimming shortened V by 5 bases and J by 1 base, and 10 bases separated the two germline ends. CDR3 sequence (DNA): TGTGCCAGCAGCCCAGGGGTCGGCACAGATACGCAGTATTTT. It yields the protein CASSPGVGTDTQYF. The variable domain in full, with the rest retrieved from reference TRBV7-2 and TRBJ2-3, is GAGVSQSPSNKVTEKGKDVELRCDPISGHTALYWYRQSLGQGLEFLIYFQGNSAPDKSGLPSDRFSAERTGGSVSTLTIQRTQQEDSAVYLCASSPGVGTDTQYFGPGTRLTVL.

The chain couples TRBV2 to TRBJ2-3, with 11 bases that match TRBD2. The germline gives CDR1 SNHLY, CDR2 FYNNEI. CDR3 length equals 15 residues. V was clipped by 6 bases and J by 5 bases; unmatched bases: 7. The CDR3 protein is CASRLLAGGEDTQYF. For the CDR3, the DNA is TGTGCCAGCAGACTTCTAGCGGGGGGAGAAGATACGCAGTATTTT.

Worth noting for this clone: The sample contains more than one DNA sequence encoding this CDR3. This chain connects TRBV18 to TRBJ1-1; no firm D call. V lost 2 bases, J lost 1 base, and 8 bases lay in between. The CDR3 totals 14 residues. Germline CDR1 is KGHSH and CDR2 is LQKENI. The CDR3 loop reads CASSPGKENTEAFF. CDR3 nucleotides: TGTGCCAGCTCACCAGGGAAGGAGAACACTGAAGCTTTCTTT.

V usage is TRBV5-5 and J usage is TRBJ2-3; the match to TRBD1 covers 8 bases. Germline CDR1 is SGHKS and CDR2 is YYEKEE (reference sequence). With V trimmed by 3 bases and J by 6 bases, 9 bases remained unmatched. The CDR3 length is 15 residues. The CDR3, as DNA: TGTGCCAGCAGCTACCAGACAGGGGTTCGGGATACGCAGTATTTT. Protein product: CASSYQTGVRDTQYF.

The gene calls are TRBV7-3 and TRBJ1-1; TRBD1 agrees at 7 bases. The V gene's germline CDR1 is SGHTA and CDR2 FQGTGA. Trimming at V came to 6 bases and at J to 1 base, leaving 8 bases not matched to a gene. This CDR3 contains 15 residues. This CDR3 reads CASRAGDSKNTEAFF. CDR3 sequence (DNA): TGTGCCAGCAGGGCCGGGGACAGTAAGAACACTGAAGCTTTCTTT.

J is TRBJ2-3 and V is TRBV15; possibly TRBD1 or TRBD2 for D (6 bases each). Trimming removed 0 bases at V and 4 bases at J, with 11 bases between. Germline V gene lookup returns CDR1 LNHNV and CDR2 YYDKDF (reference sequence). The CDR3 is 15 residues long. CDR3 sequence reads: CATSRDRGVPDTQYF. The CDR3 DNA reads TGTGCCACCAGCAGAGATAGGGGGGTGCCAGATACGCAGTATTTT.

This clone has only one observation. J is TRBJ2-5 and V is TRBV7-2; 8 nucleotides match TRBD2. The CDR3 has 15 residues. Germline V gene lookup returns CDR1 SGHTA and CDR2 FQGNSA. Trimming took 4 bases from V and 2 from J; bases not matched to a gene: 6. CDR3 nucleotide sequence: TGTGCCAGCAGCTCCCGCCGCGGGGGGCAAGAGACCCAGTACTTC. As protein: CASSSRRGGQETQYF.

This clone showed up just a few times. The chain has TRBV28 and TRBJ1-4, with D maybe TRBD1 (5 bases). Germline V CDR1 and CDR2: MDHEN, SYDVKM. This CDR3 is built from 13 residues. V was cut by 5 bases and J by 3 bases, with 7 bases left in between. DNA of the CDR3: TGTGCCAGCAGTCAGGGATCTAATGAAAAACTGTTTTTT. Protein sequence: CASSQGSNEKLFF.

This clone showed up just once. This chain connects TRBV9 to TRBJ2-7, with TRBD2 matching over 8 bases. CDR1 SGDLS and CDR2 YYNGEE come from the germline V gene. The CDR3 is 15 amino acids. The trim removed 0 bases at V and 4 bases at J, leaving 6 bases unmatched. In nucleotides, the CDR3 is TGTGCCAGCAGCGTAGAAGCTGGGACTAGGTACGAGCAGTACTTC. This codes for CASSVEAGTRYEQYF.